The clone carrying this TCR beta chain was recorded once. Its cognate antigen is unknown. This sample stems from a study of blood T cells in healthy people across ages. General study findings and limits: No conclusive comparison of naive versus antigen-experienced cells was possible with unsorted PBMCs.

A second about 6 to 12 cycle PCR used barcoded and J-beta primers. Researchers report that each sample yielded at least 2.5 million CDR3-containing paired-end reads. One entry per CDR3 protein results from TCRdb running MiXCR on the 5' RACE reads. The repertoire holds about 730,000 distinct CDR3 sequences, with around 46% as singletons. The CDR3 runs 13 residues. Germline V lookup: CDR1 DFQATT, CDR2 SNEGSKA (reference sequence). The gene calls are TRBV20-1 and TRBJ2-4; TRBD1 agrees at 8 bases. The closer fit of TRBJ2-5 to the DNA end suggests the J call may be wrong. This sequence originates from a woman aged 60-75 years in good health. What was sequenced was blood. The CDR3 nucleotides are TGCAGTGCTCAGACAGGGGCGGAAGAGACCCAGTACTTC. Amino acid sequence: CSAQTGAEETQYF.